The 21 T cell receptor beta chains presented below share a single source sample, sequenced in a study of T cell responses to AZD1222 COVID-19 vaccine. Profiling relied on immunoSEQ multiplex PCR, and the TCRdb table lists in-frame clones only, not all of them. The data show 95,000 to 150,000 clones, more than 85% seen once. This specimen consisted of peripheral blood, obtained on day 0 of MenACWY control vaccination. The receptor set was obtained from an adult in good health.

The rearrangement joins TRBV15 to TRBJ1-4, with D possibly being TRBD1 (5 bases). Trimming left V 2 bases short and J 8 bases short, with 15 bases between. The germline CDR1 and CDR2 sequences are LNHNV and YYDKDF (reference sequence). The CDR3 sequence is 15 residues long. The CDR3 protein is CATSRPRAVGEKLFF. CDR3 bases: TGTGCCACCAGCAGACCCAGGGCTGTAGGAGAAAAACTGTTTTTT.

The chain joins TRBV21-1 to TRBJ2-3; the table's D call of TRBD1 was not tested on the DNA. TRBV21-1 is listed as a pseudogene. The CDR3 is 13 amino acids. Here the CDR3 reads CASSKAQGLPQYF. The CDR3 DNA follows: TGTGCCAGCAGCAAAGCGCAGGGGCTGCCGCAGTATTTT.

The chain recombines TRBV7-6 with TRBJ2-7; a possible D gene is TRBD2 (6 bases). Germline loops: CDR1 SGHVS, CDR2 FNYEAQ. Trimming shortened V by 5 bases and J by 5 bases, and 16 bases separated the two germline ends. This CDR3 has 14 amino acids. CDR3 region: CASSPRLESNEQYF. The CDR3 bases are TGTGCCAGCAGCCCAAGACTAGAATCAAACGAGCAGTACTTC. Full variable domain (outside the CDR3, taken from reference TRBV7-6 and TRBJ2-7): GAGVSQSPRYKVTKRGQDVALRCDPISGHVSLYWYRQALGQGPEFLTYFNYEAQQDKSGLPNDRFSAERPEGSISTLTIQRTEQRDSAMYRCASSPRLESNEQYFGPGTRLTVT.

The rearrangement uses TRBV2 and TRBJ1-3; D gene ambiguous. Germline V gene sequence: CDR1 SNHLY, CDR2 FYNNEI. V lost 6 bases to trimming and J lost 4 bases, with 7 bases between them. The length of the CDR3 is 12 residues. CDR3 DNA: TGTGCCAGCAGACTTGAAGGAAACACCATATATTTT. This codes for CASRLEGNTIYF.

The V gene is TRBV2, the J gene TRBJ2-1; D not resolved. V was pared by 5 bases and J by 8 bases, with 19 bases between. CDR3 length: 15 amino acids. Germline V gene sequence: CDR1 SNHLY, CDR2 FYNNEI. The CDR3, as DNA: TGTGCCAGCAGTTCCCAGGTAGGGCTTGCGGATGAGCAGTTCTTC. It is translated as CASSSQVGLADEQFF.

This clone was seen a single time. The rearrangement joins TRBV10-3 to TRBJ2-1; 11 bases fit TRBD2. The V gene end was trimmed by 10 bases and the J gene end by 7 bases; junction bases not matched to a gene: 6. The CDR3 has 13 amino acids. Per the germline V gene, CDR1 is ENHRY and CDR2 is SYGVKD. CDR3 in DNA: TGTGCCACACTAGCGGGAGTGGGGAATGAGCAGTTCTTC. It codes for CATLAGVGNEQFF.

As concerns this clone: The same CDR3 also results from other DNA sequences found in this sample. This chain uses TRBV5-4 with TRBJ2-3; unclear D gene. The germline V and J ends were trimmed by 4 bases and 0 bases, with 3 bases remaining between them. From germline, CDR1 is SGHNT and CDR2 YYREEE (reference sequence). The CDR3 runs to 12 residues. Here the CDR3 DNA reads TGTGCCAGCAGCCCAAGCACAGATACGCAGTATTTT. It is translated as CASSPSTDTQYF.

As regards this clone: Other DNA sequences in the sample encode the same CDR3. V is TRBV29-1 and J is TRBJ1-2, with a possible D match to TRBD1 (5 bases). The CDR3 is 11 residues long. Germline assignment: CDR1 SQVTM and CDR2 ANQGSEA. V was clipped by 1 base and J by 7 bases, with 7 bases between them. CDR3 bases: TGCAGCGTTGAAGTCGGGGCTGGCTACACCTTC. This encodes CSVEVGAGYTF.

The chain employs TRBV7-2 and TRBJ2-1; TRBD2 matches at 8 bases. V gave up 5 bases and J gave up 4 bases; unmatched junction bases: 7. The CDR3 totals 15 residues. CDR1 SGHTA and CDR2 FQGNSA come from the germline V gene. The CDR3 loop reads CASSPRAGEYNEQFF. The CDR3 nucleotides are TGTGCCAGCAGCCCCCGAGCGGGGGAATACAATGAGCAGTTCTTC.

The rearrangement joins TRBV12-3 or TRBV12-4 to TRBJ1-5; D gene unclear. Trimming removed 3 bases at V and 4 bases at J, with 4 bases between. The CDR3 spans 12 residues. The CDR3 bases are TGTGCCAGCAGTTTGGGGAATCAGCCCCAGCATTTT. It translates to CASSLGNQPQHF.

The CDR3 region is CASSLVAGTPPLLTQYF. The CDR3 DNA reads TGTGCCAGCAGCTTAGTGGCAGGGACCCCCCCATTACTGACCCAGTACTTC. The chain uses TRBV11-2 and TRBJ2-5, with D perhaps given as TRBD1 or TRBD2 (5 bases each). The CDR3 loop spans 17 amino acids. V dropped 1 base and J dropped 7 bases, with 22 bases sitting between them. The germline V gene encodes CDR1 SGHAT and CDR2 FQNNGV.

This rearrangement joins TRBV11-2 to TRBJ2-7, with unresolved D. The germline CDR1 and CDR2 sequences are SGHAT and FQNNGV. Trimming left V 2 bases short and J 4 bases short, with 12 bases between. This CDR3 contains 14 residues. The CDR3 nucleotides read TGTGCCAGCAGCTTATTTACCCCACCGTACGAGCAGTACTTC. As protein: CASSLFTPPYEQYF.

This clone was picked up a small number of times. The chain recombines TRBV9 with TRBJ2-3; unclear D gene. The germline V and J ends were trimmed by 1 base and 1 base, with 10 bases remaining between them. Per germline, CDR1 SGDLS and CDR2 YYNGEE. The CDR3 contains 15 residues. The DNA of the CDR3 is TGTGCCAGCAGCGTATTTTCGGGTGGCACAGATACGCAGTATTTT. This codes for CASSVFSGGTDTQYF. Filled out from reference TRBV9 and TRBJ2-3, the complete variable domain reads DSGVTQTPKHLITATGQRVTLRCSPRSGDLSVYWYQQSLDQGLQFLIQYYNGEERAKGNILERFSAQQFPDLHSELNLSSLELGDSALYFCASSVFSGGTDTQYFGPGTRLTVL.

V and J are TRBV2 and TRBJ2-7, with unresolved D. The V end lost 7 bases, the J end lost 2 bases, and 18 bases lay between the germline ends. The CDR3 contains 15 residues. CDR1 and CDR2 (germline): SNHLY, FYNNEI. The CDR3 sequence: CASIRVTSATYEQYF. CDR3 DNA sequence: TGTGCCAGCATCCGGGTTACATCTGCCACCTACGAGCAGTACTTC.

The genes are TRBV5-1 and TRBJ1-4; 9 nucleotides match TRBD1. This CDR3 has 13 residues. Unmatched junction bases numbered 3, after V lost 0 bases and J lost 12 bases. Germline-derived CDR1 and CDR2 are SGHRS and YFSETQ. CDR3 protein: CASSLGDRVQLFF. In DNA form, the CDR3 reads TGCGCCAGCAGCTTGGGGGACAGGGTCCAACTGTTTTTT.

The chain links TRBV29-1 to TRBJ2-3; D ambiguous. The CDR3 is 13 residues long. V was clipped by 3 bases and J by 0 bases, with 7 bases between them. Germline CDR1 SQVTM, CDR2 ANQGSEA. The CDR3, as DNA: TGCAGCGTTGAGAAAGACAGCACAGATACGCAGTATTTT. Translating it yields CSVEKDSTDTQYF.

The rearrangement links TRBV29-1 to TRBJ2-7, with D possibly matching TRBD1 (7 bases). Trimming cost V 7 bases and J 8 bases, with 21 bases left between them. CDR1 SQVTM and CDR2 ANQGSEA come from the germline V gene. The CDR3 covers 13 residues. Here the CDR3 DNA reads TGCAGCGGGAGGGGGACAGATGGCTGGAAGCAGTACTTC. It specifies CSGRGTDGWKQYF.

J is TRBJ2-3 and V is TRBV7-9; 12 bases agree with TRBD2. The germline V gene has CDR1 SEHNR and CDR2 FQNEAQ (reference sequence). The CDR3 has 17 residues. With V trimmed by 1 base and J by 3 bases, 5 bases remained unmatched. The CDR3 protein is CASSLGLAGAWTDTQYF. Here the CDR3 DNA reads TGTGCCAGCAGCTTAGGACTAGCGGGAGCTTGGACAGATACGCAGTATTTT.

The rearrangement links TRBV11-3 to TRBJ1-2, with D perhaps matching TRBD1 (5 bases). The V gene lost 3 bases and the J gene lost 4 bases, with 15 bases spanning the gap. The V gene's germline CDR1 is SGHNT and CDR2 YENEEA. This CDR3 is built from 15 residues. The DNA of the CDR3 is TGTGCCAGCAGCTTCGGTACAGGAGGTCCCTATGGCTACACCTTC. This sequence encodes CASSFGTGGPYGYTF.

The chain joins TRBV24-1 to TRBJ2-2, with TRBD1 as a possible D gene (6 bases). Deletions cut 2 bases from V and 8 bases from J, with 17 bases between. The CDR3 covers 16 residues. Germline CDR1 and CDR2: KGHDR and SFDVKD. CDR3: CATSDSFKAGDGELFF. The DNA for the CDR3 is TGTGCCACCAGTGATTCATTTAAGGCAGGGGATGGGGAGCTGTTTTTT.

CDR3 sequence (DNA): TGTGCCAGCAGGGACAGGGGCACTGAAGCTTTCTTT. Its protein product is CASRDRGTEAFF. The V call is TRBV12-3 or TRBV12-4, the J call TRBJ1-1, with 9 bases lining up with TRBD1. This CDR3 comprises 12 residues. Losses at the gene ends were 6 bases for V and 4 bases for J; bases not matched to a gene: 0.